This T cell receptor beta chain was found in a study of tumor and adjacent non-tumor tissue in lung cancer. Study in general: Histology: 12 adenocarcinoma, a couple of squamous cell carcinoma, 1 small cell lung cancer. Stage I to III disease affected over nine men and about five women aged roughly 31 to 85. Each sample yielded 3.5 million to 4.5 million productive TCRbeta reads on average. Broader study findings: Significantly higher TCR diversity was found in tumor than normal lung.

The CDR3 totals 16 residues. Trimming removed 5 bases at V and 3 bases at J, with 20 bases between. Germline assignment: CDR1 MNHNS and CDR2 SASEGT. Three rounds of nested PCR, following a modified ARM-PCR protocol, produced the TCRbeta library. A single record per CDR3 protein comes from TCRdb applying MiXCR to the multiplex PCR reads. The sample holds 65,000 to 80,000 distinct CDR3 sequences; 73% are singletons and the top ten take roughly 27%. For this clonotype: The antigen is undetermined. This likely comes from a read error, as the CDR3 has no conserved phenylalanine or tryptophan at its end.

RNA was extracted from bulk tissue without any cell sorting. The source is a man between 60 and 75 years old with non-small cell lung cancer. Sequences were obtained from lung tumor tissue. The chain uses TRBV6-1 and TRBJ2-7; D is possibly TRBD2 (5 bases). The CDR3 DNA sequence: TGTGCCAGCAGTCAATCGGTCGGGGAGATCTTCTACGAGCAGTACTAC. It yields the protein CASSQSVGEIFYEQYY.